Reported below is one T cell receptor (beta chain). Its antigen remains unknown. Investigators spread the genomic DNA of each subset evenly over several immunoSEQ plates. Profiled with immunoSEQ multiplex PCR; TCRdb holds only in-frame clones, not every one. This table has around 550,000 clones, 90% to 96% appearing once. This entry is derived from a study of shared clonotypes between healthy human individuals. Study conclusions and caveats: Enrolling few donors narrowed the genetic and exposure-history diversity that was represented.

The V and J ends lost 2 bases and 2 bases respectively, with 14 bases between them. Germline CDR1 and CDR2: MDHEN and SYDVKM. The CDR3 loop spans 16 amino acids. This receptor was identified in a woman in her thirties in good health. Sequenced: naive CD4+ T cells sorted from blood. Subset: CD45RA+ positively selected. The chain recombines TRBV28 with TRBJ2-3; a possible D gene is TRBD2 (6 bases). The CDR3 DNA sequence: TGTGCCAGCAGTTTAGGGAGGCTCCACACCACAGATACGCAGTATTTT. Encoded protein: CASSLGRLHTTDTQYF.